One TCR beta chain is described in this entry. This specimen belongs to a study of blood T cell repertoires in COVID-19. Between the trimmed V and J ends, which lost 7 bases and 4 bases, there was a span of 16 bases. Germline V gene sequence: CDR1 MGHRA, CDR2 YSYEKL. This CDR3 contains 14 residues. Data came from immunoSEQ multiplex PCR; TCRdb stores just in-frame clones and leaves some out. The table has about 180,000 clones, approximately 80% seen once. The receptor was derived from a human donor in a cohort sampled during active COVID-19. V usage is TRBV4-1 and J usage is TRBJ1-1; D is uncertain. The material sequenced was peripheral blood. The CDR3 spells CASTKGPGSTEAFF. The CDR3 region has the DNA TGCGCCAGCACCAAGGGCCCGGGGTCCACTGAAGCTTTCTTT.